This T cell receptor beta chain was sequenced in a study of beta chain features in type 1 diabetes. About the research overall: What patients shared with healthy donors was a similar profile of age, gender and cell yields.

General study points: TCRB repertoires of naive, central memory and Treg cells appeared more similar among patients than among healthy donors. Shortening of TCRB CDR3s, moderate but significant, appeared in all four CD4+ subsets of Type 1 diabetes patients. Patients and controls would share equally any PCR tilt toward shorter templates.

V was cut by 0 bases and J by 8 bases, with 5 bases left in between. Germline-derived CDR1 and CDR2 are SGHDN and FVKESK. CDR3 length equals 13 residues. This clone has only a few counts. Its specificity is not known. The study reverse transcribed the entire isolated RNA, so it sequenced expressed TCRB transcripts. The assay was immunoSEQ multiplex PCR, and TCRdb's table has in-frame clones only and misses some. The sample shows approximately 130,000 clones, 17% of them seen only once. The authors sorted CD4+ naive, central memory, regulatory and stem cell-like memory cells via CD45RO/CCR7/CD25/CD127/CD95/CD27.

Sequenced input: central memory CD4+ T cells from blood. The clonotype comes from a man between 18 and 29 years old with type 1 diabetes. This chain links TRBV14 with TRBJ1-6; D gene unclear. The CDR3 loop reads CASSQDGYSPLHF. The DNA of the CDR3 is TGTGCCAGCAGCCAAGATGGATATTCACCCCTCCACTTT.